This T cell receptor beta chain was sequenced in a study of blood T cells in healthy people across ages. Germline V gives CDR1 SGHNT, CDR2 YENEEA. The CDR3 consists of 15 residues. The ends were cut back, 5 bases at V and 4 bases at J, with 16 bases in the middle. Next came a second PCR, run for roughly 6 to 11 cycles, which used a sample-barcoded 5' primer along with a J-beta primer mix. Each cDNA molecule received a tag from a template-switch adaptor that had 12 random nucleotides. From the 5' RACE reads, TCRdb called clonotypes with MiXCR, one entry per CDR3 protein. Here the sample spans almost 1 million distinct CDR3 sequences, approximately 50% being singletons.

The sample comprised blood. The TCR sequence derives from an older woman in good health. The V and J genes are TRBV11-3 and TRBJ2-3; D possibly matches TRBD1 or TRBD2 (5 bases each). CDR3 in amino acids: CASSPPGRQPDTQYF. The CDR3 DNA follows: TGTGCCAGCAGCCCACCGGGAAGACAGCCAGATACGCAGTATTTT.